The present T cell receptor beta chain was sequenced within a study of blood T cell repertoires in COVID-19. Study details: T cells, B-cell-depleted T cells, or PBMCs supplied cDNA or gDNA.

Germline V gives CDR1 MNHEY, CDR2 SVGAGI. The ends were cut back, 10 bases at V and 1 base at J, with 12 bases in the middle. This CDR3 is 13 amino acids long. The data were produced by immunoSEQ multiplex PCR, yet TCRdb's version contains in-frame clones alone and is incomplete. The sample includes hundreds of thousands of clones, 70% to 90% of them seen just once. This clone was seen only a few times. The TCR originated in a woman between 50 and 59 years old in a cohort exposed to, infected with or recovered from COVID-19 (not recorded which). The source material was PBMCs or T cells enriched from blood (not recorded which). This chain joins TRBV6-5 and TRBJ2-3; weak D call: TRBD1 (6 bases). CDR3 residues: CATIHRGTDTQYF. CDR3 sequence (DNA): TGTGCCACTATACACAGGGGCACAGATACGCAGTATTTT.